One and the same sample provided the 17 T cell receptor beta chains below, sequenced in a study of T cell responses to AZD1222 COVID-19 vaccine. Profiled with immunoSEQ multiplex PCR; TCRdb holds only in-frame clones, not every one. The profile covers 90,000 to 150,000 clones, with more than 75% appearing a single time and approximately 1.2% taken by the ten largest. The sequenced sample was peripheral blood, obtained on day 0 of AZD1222 vaccination. The source is an adult in good health.

This chain uses TRBV7-2 with TRBJ2-2; 8 bases fit TRBD1. Germline V lookup: CDR1 SGHTA, CDR2 FQGNSA. V gave up 3 bases and J gave up 7 bases; unmatched junction bases: 4. The CDR3 has 14 residues. CDR3 amino acids: CASSFQGASGELFF. The CDR3, as DNA: TGTGCCAGCAGCTTCCAGGGGGCAAGCGGGGAGCTGTTTTTT.

V usage is TRBV7-9 and J usage is TRBJ2-3, with 8 nucleotides matching TRBD2. The junction had 8 bases not matched to a gene; V was cut back by 5 bases and J by 1 base. The CDR3 is 16 residues long. Germline loops: CDR1 SEHNR, CDR2 FQNEAQ (reference sequence). CDR3 DNA: TGTGCCAGCAGCATGACCGGGACTAGAGGCACAGATACGCAGTATTTT. Translation gives CASSMTGTRGTDTQYF.

The rearrangement links TRBV9 to TRBJ2-7; 9 nucleotides line up with TRBD1. CDR3 length: 16 residues. J gave up 4 bases and V 2 bases, and 10 bases lay outside the gene matches. Germline assignment: CDR1 SGDLS and CDR2 YYNGEE. The CDR3 coding sequence is TGTGCCAGCAGCGTGGGAATTGGACAGGGGTTATACGAGCAGTACTTC. Amino acid sequence: CASSVGIGQGLYEQYF.

This clone was detected once. The chain recombines TRBV7-9 with TRBJ1-2; D is ambiguous. CDR3 length: 16 amino acids. V was shortened by 3 bases and J by 6 bases, with 20 bases between the two germline ends. CDR1 and CDR2 (germline): SEHNR, FQNEAQ (reference sequence). Here the CDR3 reads CASSFNEVGRSNGYTF. The CDR3 DNA is TGTGCCAGCAGCTTCAATGAAGTGGGAAGGTCTAATGGCTACACCTTC.

V gene TRBV12-3 or TRBV12-4 combines with J gene TRBJ2-1; D is uncertain. This CDR3 region has 12 residues. V lost 4 bases and J 7 bases, leaving 8 bases between the germline ends. The CDR3 here is CASSSRRNEQFF. The CDR3 DNA sequence: TGTGCCAGCAGTTCTCGCCGTAATGAGCAGTTCTTC.

CDR3 sequence: CASSKSGGLNSPLHF. CDR3 nucleotides: TGTGCCAGCTCAAAATCAGGGGGCCTTAATTCACCCCTCCACTTT. The chain uses TRBV18 and TRBJ1-6, with 8 nucleotides matching TRBD1. V lost 5 bases and J lost 6; bases outside the gene matches: 6. Germline CDR1 reads KGHSH; CDR2 reads LQKENI. The CDR3 consists of 15 residues.

This clone was seen a single time. The chain combines TRBV21-1 with TRBJ1-1. TRBV21-1 is a pseudogene segment. This CDR3 has 15 residues. The CDR3 nucleotides read TGTGCCAGCAGCAAAGAGAGGGAGTTGGACACTGAAGCTTTCTTT. Translation gives CASSKERELDTEAFF.

This CDR3 reads CASSVGQGVGGYTF. The DNA of the CDR3 is TGTGCCAGCAGTGTTGGACAGGGCGTTGGCGGCTACACCTTC. J is TRBJ1-2 and V is TRBV2, with 8 bases fitting TRBD1. From germline, CDR1 is SNHLY and CDR2 FYNNEI. The length of the CDR3 is 14 residues. The V gene end was trimmed by 4 bases and the J gene end by 8 bases; junction bases not matched to a gene: 9.

The chain has TRBV19 and TRBJ2-7; D is possibly TRBD2 (5 bases). V shed 4 bases and J shed 3 bases, with 7 bases lying between them. CDR1 is LNHDA and CDR2 is SQIVND in the germline V gene (reference sequence). This CDR3 is 12 amino acids long. This chain's CDR3 is CASSNGVYEQYF. The CDR3 nucleotides are TGTGCCAGTAGTAACGGGGTCTACGAGCAGTACTTC.

This clone was seen ten or more times. CDR3 sequence reads: CSALRGTNSPLHF. The CDR3 DNA follows: TGCAGCGCCCTAAGAGGGACTAATTCACCCCTCCACTTT. The rearrangement joins TRBV29-1 to TRBJ1-6, with D perhaps matching TRBD1 (5 bases). Trimming cost V 7 bases and J 6 bases, with 13 bases left between them. The germline CDR1 and CDR2 sequences are SQVTM and ANQGSEA. This CDR3 region has 13 residues.

The chain combines TRBV27 with TRBJ2-3, with 8 nucleotides matching TRBD2. CDR1 is MNHEY, CDR2 SMNVEV, per germline (reference sequence). This CDR3 contains 16 residues. V shed 5 bases, J shed 0 bases, and the junction held 7 bases outside the gene matches. The CDR3 here is CASSPTGLESTDTQYF. The CDR3 DNA follows: TGTGCCAGCAGTCCGACGGGACTAGAAAGCACAGATACGCAGTATTTT.

There are a few counts of this clone. CDR3 DNA sequence: TGTGCCAGCAGCCCACCCCTCACGGGGGGCTCCTACAATGAGCAGTTCTTC. Translated: CASSPPLTGGSYNEQFF. The chain couples TRBV7-9 to TRBJ2-1, with 7 bases lining up with TRBD2. The CDR3 loop spans 17 amino acids. V lost 5 bases and J lost 0; bases outside the gene matches: 10. The germline gives CDR1 SEHNR, CDR2 FQNEAQ (reference sequence).

This sequence joins TRBV5-1 and TRBJ2-5; 13 bases map to TRBD2. CDR1 SGHRS and CDR2 YFSETQ come from the germline V gene. CDR3 length: 17 amino acids. The ends lost 4 bases at V and 5 bases at J; junction bases unmatched: 11. The CDR3 region is CASSPTGLAGDLETQYF. In DNA form, the CDR3 reads TGCGCCAGCAGCCCTACAGGACTAGCGGGGGACCTGGAGACCCAGTACTTC.

V is TRBV18 and J is TRBJ1-2, with TRBD1 identical over 7 bases. V shed 5 bases and J 6 bases; nucleotides not matched to a gene: 9. The CDR3 runs to 14 residues. Germline V gene lookup returns CDR1 KGHSH and CDR2 LQKENI. CDR3: CASSDFTGEDGYTF. In DNA, the CDR3 is TGTGCCAGCTCAGACTTTACAGGGGAGGATGGCTACACCTTC.

This clone appeared a few times. This rearrangement joins TRBV2 to TRBJ1-1; unclear D gene. Germline V gives CDR1 SNHLY, CDR2 FYNNEI. This CDR3 spans 14 amino acids. V lost 8 bases and J 2 bases, leaving 15 bases between the germline ends. CDR3 nucleotides: TGTGCCAGCGTTCAGAGACAAAGAAACACTGAAGCTTTCTTT. As protein: CASVQRQRNTEAFF.

This clone was counted a single time. The CDR3 sequence is CASRVMAGELFF. The DNA of the CDR3 is TGTGCCAGCAGAGTCATGGCCGGGGAGCTGTTTTTT. The chain joins TRBV5-5 to TRBJ2-2, with D hard to call. The ends were cut back, 5 bases at V and 6 bases at J, with 8 bases in the middle. From germline, CDR1 is SGHKS and CDR2 YYEKEE (reference sequence). CDR3 length: 12 residues. The full variable domain, its missing parts supplied by reference TRBV5-5 and TRBJ2-2, is DAGVTQSPTHLIKTRGQQVTLRCSPISGHKSVSWYQQVLGQGPQFIFQYYEKEERGRGNFPDRFSARQFPNYSSELNVNALLLGDSALYLCASRVMAGELFFGEGSRLTVL.

V usage is TRBV25-1 and J usage is TRBJ2-3, with D hard to call. The CDR3 length is 13 residues. CDR1 and CDR2 (germline): MGHDK, SYGVNS. The V and J ends lost 7 bases and 4 bases respectively, with 12 bases between them. The CDR3 nucleotides read TGTGCCAGCACCCCTGGCCTCTCAGATACGCAGTATTTT. The encoded protein is CASTPGLSDTQYF.